Here is one TCR beta chain with its context. Its matching antigen is unknown. This entry belongs to a study of shared clonotypes between healthy human individuals. Study-wide findings and caveats: About 5% was the fraction of naive CD4 clonotypes found shared across a few donors. Compared with memory subsets, naive subsets generally had larger estimated richness.

Germline V gene lookup returns CDR1 MDHEN and CDR2 SYDVKM. The CDR3 spans 14 residues. Trimming took 3 bases from V and 4 from J, leaving 12 bases between them. Clones were sequenced by immunoSEQ multiplex PCR, and TCRdb holds only the in-frame ones, with some missing. Among 2 million to 2.5 million clones listed, about nine tenths were seen once. The chain has TRBV28 and TRBJ1-1, with D tentatively TRBD1 (5 bases). The material sequenced was naive CD4+ T cells from PBMCs. Regarding subset: CD45RA+ positively selected. The TCR was taken from a young man in good health. Some clones in this sample may be carry-over from other donors' samples. For the CDR3, the DNA is TGTGCCAGCAGTTTTTTTTTGGGGGGCACTGAAGCTTTCTTT. Translation: CASSFFLGGTEAFF.